The present TCR beta chain was sequenced within a study of preoperative IRX-2 immunotherapy in early breast cancer. Treatment here: preoperative locoregional IRX-2 cytokine immunotherapy. This phase Ib study tested locoregional IRX-2 cytokine immunotherapy given before surgery. After removal of 0 bases from V and 4 bases from J, the junction contained 14 bases not matched to a gene. The CDR3 covers 18 residues. Profiled with immunoSEQ multiplex PCR; TCRdb holds only in-frame clones, not every one. The profile shows tens of thousands of clones, roughly 91% of them singletons. The sequence derives from a human donor with breast cancer. This sample comprised tumor tissue, obtained after IRX-2 immunotherapy. The chain has TRBV6-7 and TRBJ1-2; the match to TRBD1 covers 7 bases. TRBV6-7 is an open reading frame whose function is uncertain. CDR3: CASSYSPNEGAQSYGYTF. The CDR3, as DNA: TGTGCCAGCAGTTACTCCCCGAACGAGGGGGCGCAAAGCTATGGCTACACCTTC.